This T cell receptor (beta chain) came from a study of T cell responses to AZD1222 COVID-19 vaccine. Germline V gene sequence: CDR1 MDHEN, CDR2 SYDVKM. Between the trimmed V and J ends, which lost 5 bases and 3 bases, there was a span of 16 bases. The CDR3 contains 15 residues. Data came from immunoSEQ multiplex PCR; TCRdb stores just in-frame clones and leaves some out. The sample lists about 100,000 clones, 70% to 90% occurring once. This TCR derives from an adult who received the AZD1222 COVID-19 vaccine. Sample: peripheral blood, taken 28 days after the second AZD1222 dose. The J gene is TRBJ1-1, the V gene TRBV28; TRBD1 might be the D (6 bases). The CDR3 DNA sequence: TGTGCCAGCAGTCCTAGGGGACACCAGGACACTGAAGCTTTCTTT. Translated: CASSPRGHQDTEAFF.